The subject of this entry is one TCR beta chain. The antigen it binds to is not known. No base quality values were provided; no much bigger clone lies one nucleotide off. Based on the germline V gene, the CDR1 and CDR2 sequences are MNHEY and SVGAGI. Relative to germline, V is 0 bases shorter and J is 5 bases shorter, with 13 bases between their ends. The CDR3 sequence holds 15 residues, the cysteine and phenylalanine included. CDR3 DNA only is kept here, 45 bases in frame from base 1. TCRbeta CDR3 regions were amplified from genomic DNA using the immunoSEQ Assay, a bias-controlled multiplex PCR. The original pipeline was this. Within the assay, amplification of reference gene primers was used to estimate how many nucleated cells each sample contained. To quantify the absolute abundance of each unique TCRbeta CDR3 rearrangement, sequence reads were collapsed and filtered. For each sample, productive Simpson clonality was calculated by taking the square root of Simpson's diversity index across productive rearrangements. TCRdb took this table from immuneACCESS and kept in-frame rearrangements with V and J called. Such tables lack part of the clones; where checked against another copy, unresolved V genes explain under half of the gap, and the rest is unexplained. V and J calls and clone size follow that table, whereas D and trimming were derived from the DNA. Within this sample are some 93,000 clones, with about 80% of them counted one time only. About 10% of the sample belongs to the ten largest clones.

The data were obtained in a study of blood T cell repertoires in COVID-19 (TCRdb year 2020). In terms of the full investigation: Samples covering the acute and convalescent phases of COVID-19 were provided by collaborators in the United States, Italy and Spain. The material from the prospective study consisted of cDNA or gDNA derived from T cells, B-cell-depleted T cells, or PBMCs. The dataset comprised deeply sampled blood TCRbeta repertoires from subjects exposed to, actively infected with, or recovered from COVID-19. The repertoires were released in a freely available public database intended as a resource for research on the immune response to SARS-CoV-2. The samples were drawn from the first 160 participants of the ongoing ImmuneRACE study and from 950 to 1,500 subjects provided by 6 global collaborators. Nearly every sample came with metadata listing a de-identified subject ID, COVID-19 status, age in years and sex. Where available, HLA class I and class II types were taken from metadata supplied by the sample provider and were not determined by assay-based typing. Overall study results and their limits: How much clinical and demographic metadata was included differed by source and by participant, and the metadata was provided uncurated.

The collaborating institutions used their own protocols to collect whole blood in K2EDTA tubes. For TCRbeta analysis, collaborator samples were shipped as frozen whole blood, as isolated PBMCs, or as DNA extracted from either sample type. The specimen sequenced was peripheral blood. The source of this sequence is a man in his 70s with acute or convalescent COVID-19. The rearrangement joined TRBV6-5 to TRBJ1-1; the D gene is unclear. The CDR3 amino acid sequence is: CASSYSRHLGTEAFF. DNA sequence: TGTGCCAGCAGTTACTCAAGACACCTGGGTACTGAAGCTTTCTTT.